This T cell receptor (beta chain) is from a study of cytomegalovirus exposure and HLA in healthy donors. Across the whole study: An early data release held some 89 million unique TCRs from HLA-typed donors.

As for this clone: Its antigen is unidentified.

Germline assignment: CDR1 MNHEY and CDR2 SMNVEV (reference sequence). Trimming took 8 bases from V and 4 from J; bases not matched to a gene: 10. The CDR3 loop spans 15 amino acids. Study findings and constraints: V- and J-gene trimming of TCR beta was linked (in a later analysis) to a missense DCLRE1C variant. The productive fraction for most TCR beta V segments was about 90% or about 30% in an earlier analysis. Researchers reportedly found TCR beta sequences accurately predicted most subjects' HLA-A and HLA-B alleles.

The study ran its PCR with 60 Vbeta and 13 Jbeta primers. The assay was immunoSEQ multiplex PCR, and TCRdb's table has in-frame clones only and misses some. Of about 150,000 clones listed, about three quarters are singletons. The TCR originated in a woman aged 40 to 49 in good health and CMV-seronegative. The V gene is TRBV27, the J gene TRBJ1-4; 7 bases map to TRBD1. Material for sequencing was PBMCs. CDR3 in amino acids: CASSRDSLYNEKLFF. As DNA, the CDR3 is TGTGCCAGCTCCCGGGACAGTCTCTATAATGAAAAACTGTTTTTT. Full variable domain (outside the CDR3, taken from reference TRBV27 and TRBJ1-4): EAQVTQNPRYLITVTGKKLTVTCSQNMNHEYMSWYRQDPGLGLRQIYYSMNVEVTDKGDVPEGYKVSRKEKRNFPLILESPSPNQTSLYFCASSRDSLYNEKLFFGSGTQLSVL.